This TCR beta chain came from a study of T cells in Graves' hyperthyroidism and ophthalmopathy. Across the study: Peripheral blood was acquired at first diagnosis, ahead of any therapy whatsoever.

This clonotype was found a few times. Its antigen remains unidentified. Points from the study as a whole: A model of 13 V-J pairs discriminated ophthalmopathy from stable hyperthyroidism.

RNA transcripts yielded amplified TCR beta CDR3 regions. The primer set for the first-round RT-PCR of the TCR CDR3 was HTBI. TCRdb called the multiplex PCR reads again in MiXCR, with one record for every CDR3 protein. The sample has about 640,000 distinct CDR3 sequences, roughly 15% seen once. Under 3 months was the duration of disease in ophthalmopathy patients, who also had a Clinical Activity Score of at least 3 and a NOSPECS grade of at least 4. Every diagnosis used clinical symptoms, serum thyroxine and TRAb, thyroid ultrasound and orbital computed tomography. This TCR derives from a woman aged 50 to 60 with Graves' ophthalmopathy. Sequences were obtained from blood.

The CDR3 is CASSSSFRGRVPWRRRVEQYF. DNA of the CDR3: TGTGCCAGCAGCTCCTCCTTTCGGGGGCGGGTGCCGTGGCGGAGGAGGGTCGAGCAGTACTTC. V usage is TRBV5-6 and J usage is TRBJ2-7; D is tentatively TRBD1 or TRBD2 (6 bases each). The germline V gene has CDR1 SGHDT and CDR2 YYEEEE. V lost 3 bases, J lost 6 bases, and 37 bases lay in between. The CDR3 runs 21 residues. Looking up the rest from reference TRBV5-6 and TRBJ2-7 gives the full variable domain: DAGVTQSPTHLIKTRGQQVTLRCSPKSGHDTVSWYQQALGQGPQFIFQYYEEEERQRGNFPDRFSGHQFPNYSSELNVNALLLGDSALYLCASSSSFRGRVPWRRRVEQYFGPGTRLTVT.